The 20 T cell receptor beta chains below all came from one sample that was sequenced in a study of blood T cell repertoires in COVID-19. Data came from immunoSEQ multiplex PCR; TCRdb stores just in-frame clones and leaves some out. This sample has 120,000 to 150,000 clones, with 70% to 90% found just once. The sequenced sample was peripheral blood. The receptors were gathered from an older woman with acute or convalescent COVID-19.

V gene TRBV10-3 combines with J gene TRBJ1-1, with TRBD1 as a possible D gene (6 bases). The CDR3 loop spans 13 amino acids. The germline V and J ends were trimmed by 11 bases and 0 bases, with 13 bases remaining between them. CDR1 ENHRY and CDR2 SYGVKD come from the germline V gene. CDR3 DNA sequence: TGTGCCCTCCAACAGGGTATGAACACTGAAGCTTTCTTT. Its translation is CALQQGMNTEAFF.

To note about this clone: The junction does not match germline at one end; this may be a read error. This chain links TRBV19 with TRBJ1-4; D is perhaps TRBD1 (5 bases). Looked up from germline, CDR1 is LNHDA and CDR2 is SQIVND (reference sequence). This CDR3 has 14 residues. Here the CDR3 reads CASAEGRTSEKLFF. The CDR3, as DNA: TGTGCCAGTGCCGAGGGGCGGACTAGTGAAAAACTGTTTTTT.

The rearrangement joins TRBV28 to TRBJ1-2; 7 bases map to TRBD1. This CDR3 contains 15 residues. The J segment lost 5 bases and the V segment lost 3 bases, leaving 9 bases of the junction unmatched. CDR1 is MDHEN and CDR2 is SYDVKM in the germline V gene. In DNA form, the CDR3 reads TGTGCCAGCAGTTTTACCGGGACAGTGATATATGGCTACACCTTC. Its protein product is CASSFTGTVIYGYTF.

The J gene is TRBJ1-2, the V gene TRBV29-1, with a possible D match to TRBD1 (6 bases). V was pared by 0 bases and J by 8 bases, with 16 bases between. CDR3 size: 14 residues. The germline V gene encodes CDR1 SQVTM and CDR2 ANQGSEA. In nucleotides, the CDR3 is TGCAGCGTTGAAGATCAGGGGTCAACGACGGGCTACACCTTC. This translates into CSVEDQGSTTGYTF.

V gene TRBV5-1 combines with J gene TRBJ1-5; possible D gene TRBD1, 6 bases. Trimming shortened V by 1 base and J by 1 base, and 9 bases separated the two germline ends. This CDR3 comprises 15 residues. Germline CDR1 SGHRS, CDR2 YFSETQ. CDR3 nucleotides: TGCGCCAGCAGCTTGTTAGGGGGAAGCAATCAGCCCCAGCATTTT. This codes for CASSLLGGSNQPQHF.

This clone was seen a single time. The V gene is TRBV10-1, the J gene TRBJ2-4, with 9 bases lining up with TRBD1. V lost 7 bases, J lost 6 bases, and 16 bases stayed unmatched. This CDR3 comprises 17 residues. CDR1 and CDR2 (germline): WNHNN, SYGVQD (reference sequence). CDR3 nucleotide sequence: TGCGCCAGCAAACTATACAGGGGGCCGTGGGAGAGAAACATTCAGTACTTC. Protein sequence: CASKLYRGPWERNIQYF.

The genes are TRBV7-6 and TRBJ1-4; 10 bases line up with TRBD1. Germline lookup yields CDR1 SGHVS and CDR2 FNYEAQ. V lost 5 bases, J lost 8 bases, and 5 bases stayed unmatched. The CDR3 extends over 14 amino acids. CDR3 bases: TGTGCCAGCAGCAGACAGGGGGCCGAGGAAAAACTGTTTTTT. Translation: CASSRQGAEEKLFF.

The chain links TRBV24-1 to TRBJ1-6; TRBD1 might be the D (5 bases). The germline V gene encodes CDR1 KGHDR and CDR2 SFDVKD. The CDR3 contains 13 residues. V lost 0 bases to trimming and J lost 13 bases, with 9 bases between them. The CDR3 reads CATSDLRGSPLHF. The CDR3 DNA is TGTGCCACCAGTGATTTGAGGGGTTCTCCCCTCCACTTT.

This clone was found a few times. The V call is TRBV5-1, the J call TRBJ1-2, with 7 bases matching TRBD1. In germline, CDR1 is SGHRS, CDR2 YFSETQ. The ends lost 6 bases at V and 3 bases at J; junction bases unmatched: 11. The CDR3 covers 15 residues. This CDR3 is CASTQVTGEHYGYTF. The CDR3 DNA reads TGCGCCAGCACTCAGGTAACAGGGGAGCACTATGGCTACACCTTC.

V gene TRBV30 combines with J gene TRBJ1-2; 9 bases fit TRBD1. With V trimmed by 6 bases and J by 5 bases, 1 base remained unmatched. This CDR3 comprises 11 residues. Germline V gene sequence: CDR1 GTSNPN, CDR2 SVGIG (reference sequence). The DNA for the CDR3 is TGTGCCTGCGGGACAGGGTATGGCTACACCTTC. Encoded protein: CACGTGYGYTF.

The CDR3, as DNA: TGCGCCAGCAGGTCTTCAGGGAACGTTGGAAACACCATATATTTT. Translated: CASRSSGNVGNTIYF. V gene TRBV5-1 combines with J gene TRBJ1-3; a weak D match, TRBD1 (5 bases). Germline V lookup: CDR1 SGHRS, CDR2 YFSETQ. V was cut by 5 bases and J by 3 bases, with 15 bases left in between. There are 15 residues in the CDR3.

The chain combines TRBV24-1 with TRBJ1-2; no reliable D call. Germline V lookup: CDR1 KGHDR, CDR2 SFDVKD. Trimming left V 4 bases short and J 4 bases short, with 12 bases between. The CDR3 runs 14 residues. CDR3 coding DNA: TGTGCCACCAGTGAGGACGGGAAACCCTATGGCTACACCTTC. Its translation is CATSEDGKPYGYTF.

This clone has just one count. This sequence joins TRBV5-6 and TRBJ2-3; 8 bases line up with TRBD1. V dropped 0 bases and J dropped 0; count of bases not matched to a gene: 3. The CDR3 covers 16 residues. The germline V gene encodes CDR1 SGHDT and CDR2 YYEEEE. CDR3 nucleotide sequence: TGTGCCAGCAGCTTGGACAGGGGGTCTAGCACAGATACGCAGTATTTT. Translation gives CASSLDRGSSTDTQYF.

The V and J genes are TRBV11-2 and TRBJ1-2, with a possible D match to TRBD1 (6 bases). The CDR3 runs 14 residues. The germline V and J ends were trimmed by 2 bases and 2 bases, with 9 bases remaining between them. The germline V gene encodes CDR1 SGHAT and CDR2 FQNNGV. The CDR3 DNA reads TGTGCCAGCAGCTTAACAGGGTACAACTATGGCTACACCTTC. This encodes CASSLTGYNYGYTF.

The rearrangement links TRBV7-3 to TRBJ1-1; D is unclear. This CDR3 region has 14 residues. The V and J ends lost 1 base and 0 bases respectively, with 6 bases between them. Germline V lookup: CDR1 SGHTA, CDR2 FQGTGA. CDR3 sequence (DNA): TGTGCCAGCAGCTTAAACAGCTTGAACACTGAAGCTTTCTTT. Protein: CASSLNSLNTEAFF.

In its sample, this clone was seen a few times. The V gene is TRBV10-3, the J gene TRBJ1-2; D is unresolved. The CDR3 is made up of 12 amino acids. Trimming took 7 bases from V and 4 from J, leaving 10 bases between them. CDR1 and CDR2 (germline): ENHRY, SYGVKD. Here the CDR3 DNA reads TGTGCCATCAAGGCAGACACCTATGGCTACACCTTC. This gives the protein CAIKADTYGYTF.

The chain links TRBV6-5 to TRBJ2-7; 12 nucleotides agree with TRBD2. The trim removed 0 bases at V and 3 bases at J, leaving 0 bases unmatched. The germline V gene has CDR1 MNHEY and CDR2 SVGAGI. The CDR3 consists of 15 residues. As DNA, the CDR3 is TGTGCCAGCAGTTACTCACTAGCGGGGGGCTACGAGCAGTACTTC. Protein sequence: CASSYSLAGGYEQYF.

The chain carries TRBV7-3 and TRBJ2-1; D is possibly TRBD1 (6 bases). The CDR3 contains 12 residues. The germline V gene encodes CDR1 SGHTA and CDR2 FQGTGA. V lost 2 bases, J lost 12 bases, and 11 bases lay in between. Here the CDR3 reads CASSLEGGRQFF. The CDR3 region has the DNA TGTGCCAGCAGCTTAGAAGGGGGACGGCAGTTCTTC.

This chain connects TRBV18 to TRBJ1-3; no definite D call. The V and J ends lost 5 bases and 4 bases respectively, with 15 bases between them. In germline, CDR1 is KGHSH, CDR2 LQKENI. The CDR3 covers 15 residues. CDR3 in DNA: TGTGCCAGCTCATCCACAGCCTCCCCGGGAAACACCATATATTTT. Amino acids: CASSSTASPGNTIYF.

The rearrangement links TRBV21-1 to TRBJ2-1; TRBD1, the table's D call, was not compared with the DNA. TRBV21-1 is shown as a pseudogene. The CDR3 is made up of 16 amino acids. CDR3 protein: CASSGRGQGQRNEQFF. CDR3 sequence (DNA): TGTGCCAGCAGCGGGCGGGGACAGGGACAACGCAATGAGCAGTTCTTC.